These 19 T cell receptor beta chains were sequenced from one sample in a study of CD8 T cells in ankylosing spondylitis. MiXCR, run by TCRdb on the 5' RACE reads, gives a single entry per CDR3 protein. The data show fewer than 250,000 distinct CDR3 sequences, under 12% seen once. The material sequenced was blood, either unsorted or a sorted T cell fraction (not recorded which). These receptors originate from a male donor with ankylosing spondylitis or in good health (not recorded which).

This clonotype has ten or more counts. CDR3 in amino acids: CASSLSGTGDAGYTF. Here the CDR3 DNA reads TGCGCCAGCAGCCTTTCCGGGACAGGGGATGCTGGCTACACCTTC. J is TRBJ1-2 and V is TRBV10-1; 10 bases fit TRBD1. The CDR3 sequence is 15 residues long. Germline V gene data show CDR1 as WNHNN and CDR2 as SYGVQD (reference sequence). Unmatched junction bases numbered 11, after V lost 6 bases and J lost 7 bases.

This clonotype was seen many times. This chain uses TRBV20-1 with TRBJ1-1; D remains unclear. Germline lookup yields CDR1 DFQATT and CDR2 SNEGSKA (reference sequence). Trimming shortened V by 3 bases and J by 4 bases, and 6 bases separated the two germline ends. The CDR3 totals 11 residues. The CDR3 loop is CSASYPTEAFF. The CDR3 bases are TGCAGTGCTAGTTATCCCACTGAAGCTTTCTTT.

The chain has TRBV12-3 or TRBV12-4 and TRBJ1-2; D is unclear. The CDR3 length is 13 residues. V was pared by 1 base and J by 8 bases, with 11 bases between. The CDR3 coding sequence is TGTGCCAGCAGTTTAGAATGGAGTACGGGCTACACCTTC. Translating it yields CASSLEWSTGYTF.

The chain couples TRBV5-1 to TRBJ1-2, with D possibly TRBD1 on 5 matching bases. This CDR3 has 15 residues. The germline gives CDR1 SGHRS, CDR2 YFSETQ. Trimming shortened V by 0 bases and J by 3 bases, and 12 bases separated the two germline ends. The CDR3 here is CASSLDFGGDYGYTF. CDR3 in DNA: TGCGCCAGCAGCTTGGATTTTGGGGGAGACTATGGCTACACCTTC.

J is TRBJ1-2 and V is TRBV5-1; possibly TRBD1 for D (6 bases). Germline V gene lookup returns CDR1 SGHRS and CDR2 YFSETQ. Deletions cut 3 bases from V and 8 bases from J, with 20 bases between. The CDR3 has 15 amino acids. This CDR3 is CASSSGDPGGQGYTF. The CDR3 DNA reads as TGCGCCAGCAGCTCGGGAGATCCCGGGGGGCAAGGCTACACCTTC.

This clonotype came up many times. The chain employs TRBV14 and TRBJ1-1; tentative D call: TRBD1 (6 bases). CDR1 is SGHDN and CDR2 is FVKESK in the germline V gene. CDR3 length: 15 amino acids. The germline V and J ends were trimmed by 6 bases and 10 bases, with 24 bases remaining between them. CDR3 coding DNA: TGTGCCAGCAGTGTGGGCAGATCCTTGTGGGACACAGCTTTCTTT. It translates to CASSVGRSLWDTAFF.

As to this clonotype: This clone may be a read error of a much larger clone one base away. The V gene is TRBV30, the J gene TRBJ2-3, with TRBD2 as a possible D gene (5 bases). Germline loops: CDR1 GTSNPN, CDR2 SVGIG (reference sequence). The CDR3 length is 14 residues. CDR3 in amino acids: CAGSTAPLADTQYF. The CDR3, as DNA: TGTGCCGGGAGCACGGCTCCCCTGGCGGATACGCAGTATTTT.

This clonotype occurred many times. The V gene is TRBV20-1, the J gene TRBJ2-5, with TRBD2 matching 7 bases. J gave up 2 bases and V 5 bases, and 8 bases lay outside the gene matches. The germline gives CDR1 DFQATT, CDR2 SNEGSKA (reference sequence). The CDR3 is made up of 14 amino acids. The CDR3 nucleotides read TGCAGTGCTCCCCCTTTGGGGGGGCAAGAGACCCAGTACTTC. Its translation: CSAPPLGGQETQYF.

This clonotype was seen repeatedly, ten times or more. The chain recombines TRBV5-1 with TRBJ2-1; 8 bases align to TRBD2. CDR3 size: 14 residues. The germline V gene encodes CDR1 SGHRS and CDR2 YFSETQ. The ends lost 4 bases at V and 2 bases at J; junction bases unmatched: 2. CDR3 amino acids: CASSREGAYNEQFF. In DNA, the CDR3 is TGCGCCAGCAGCCGGGAGGGTGCCTACAATGAGCAGTTCTTC.

J is TRBJ2-7 and V is TRBV15; D unresolved. This CDR3 has 16 residues. The V end was cut by 0 bases, the J end by 0 bases, with 12 bases between. CDR1 is LNHNV, CDR2 YYDKDF, per germline (reference sequence). The CDR3 sequence: CATSRDMAIGSYEQYF. The CDR3 DNA reads as TGTGCCACCAGCAGAGATATGGCTATCGGCTCCTACGAGCAGTACTTC. The full variable domain, its missing parts supplied by reference TRBV15 and TRBJ2-7, is DAMVIQNPRYQVTQFGKPVTLSCSQTLNHNVMYWYQQKSSQAPKLLFHYYDKDFNNEADTPDNFQSRRPNTSFCFLDIRSPGLGDTAMYLCATSRDMAIGSYEQYFGPGTRLTVT.

This clonotype was picked up many times. This chain links TRBV29-1 with TRBJ1-1; 7 nucleotides agree with TRBD1. The CDR3 is made up of 13 amino acids. Trimming at V came to 4 bases and at J to 2 bases, leaving 4 bases not matched to a gene. Germline CDR1 reads SQVTM; CDR2 reads ANQGSEA. The DNA for the CDR3 is TGCAGCGTTGTAGGACAGGAAAACACTGAAGCTTTCTTT. Translation gives CSVVGQENTEAFF.

This clonotype showed up many times. The chain is built from TRBV28 and TRBJ2-2, with D possibly being TRBD1 (5 bases). This CDR3 is 15 amino acids long. Germline values: CDR1 MDHEN, CDR2 SYDVKM. Trimming removed 6 bases at V and 0 bases at J, with 11 bases between. The CDR3 region is CASSEDITNTGELFF. Here the CDR3 DNA reads TGTGCCAGCAGCGAGGACATCACGAACACCGGGGAGCTGTTTTTT.

In DNA, the CDR3 is TGTGCCAGCAGCTGGGTTAGCGGGGGCAACACCGGGGAGCTGTTTTTT. Residues: CASSWVSGGNTGELFF. The genes are TRBV7-8 and TRBJ2-2; 9 nucleotides align to TRBD2. Germline V gene lookup returns CDR1 SGHVS and CDR2 FQNEAQ. The V and J ends lost 4 bases and 2 bases, in that order; junction bases with no gene match: 5. The CDR3 loop spans 16 amino acids.

This clonotype was seen a handful of times. The chain joins TRBV10-3 to TRBJ1-4; maybe TRBD1 (6 bases). V lost 2 bases and J lost 4, with 11 bases in between. From germline, CDR1 is ENHRY and CDR2 SYGVKD. The CDR3 is 15 amino acids. CDR3 protein: CAISEQQGFNEKLFF. The CDR3 nucleotides read TGTGCCATCAGTGAGCAGCAGGGGTTTAATGAAAAACTGTTTTTT.

This clonotype showed up many times. The chain employs TRBV6-2 or TRBV6-3 and TRBJ2-7, with 8 bases lining up with TRBD2. CDR1 is MNHEY and CDR2 is SVGEGT in the germline V gene. The V and J ends lost 6 bases and 5 bases, in that order; junction bases with no gene match: 12. The CDR3 runs 15 residues. CDR3 region: CASSLWGGRSDEQYF. Here the CDR3 DNA reads TGTGCCAGCAGCCTTTGGGGCGGGAGGAGCGACGAGCAGTACTTC.

The chain employs TRBV11-2 and TRBJ2-7; D may be TRBD1 (5 bases). The CDR3 covers 14 residues. Deletions cut 1 base from V and 3 bases from J, with 10 bases between. Looked up from germline, CDR1 is SGHAT and CDR2 is FQNNGV. The CDR3 nucleotides are TGTGCCAGCAGCTTAGGGGGCGGACACTACGAGCAGTACTTC. Translation: CASSLGGGHYEQYF.

In this sample, this clonotype turned up many times. V is TRBV5-5 and J is TRBJ1-2; perhaps TRBD1 as D (6 bases). This CDR3 contains 13 residues. Trimming pared 4 bases from V and 5 bases from J, leaving 12 bases between. Germline CDR1 reads SGHKS; CDR2 reads YYEKEE (reference sequence). For the CDR3, the DNA is TGTGCCAGCAGCACCGGACAGCCATATGGCTACACCTTC. Residues: CASSTGQPYGYTF.

V usage is TRBV7-9 and J usage is TRBJ2-7; a possible D gene is TRBD1 (6 bases). V was pared by 0 bases and J by 0 bases, with 9 bases between. The CDR3 has 15 amino acids. Germline V gene data show CDR1 as SEHNR and CDR2 as FQNEAQ (reference sequence). As DNA, the CDR3 is TGTGCCAGCAGCTTAGCACAGGGACGCTCCTACGAGCAGTACTTC. Translated: CASSLAQGRSYEQYF.

About this clonotype: One end of the junction varies from germline; a read error may be responsible. CDR3: CSSSLKGPGELFF. The CDR3 DNA follows: TGTTCCAGCAGCTTAAAAGGGCCCGGGGAGCTGTTTTTT. This chain links TRBV13 with TRBJ2-2; D remains unclear. Germline lookup yields CDR1 PRHDT and CDR2 FYEKMQ (reference sequence). The CDR3 covers 13 residues.